This TCR beta chain appears in the sequencing data of a study of CD8 T cells in ankylosing spondylitis. Findings and caveats of the study: Clones that were linked to disease were CD8+ and were relatively rare in peripheral blood. Disease-associated clones were reportedly significantly overrepresented in matched ankylosing spondylitis synovial fluid. Ankylosing spondylitis blood seemed to carry a telltale TCR beta motif made of roughly eight highly homologous variants.

Molecular-barcoded quantitative 5'-RACE produced these TCR beta libraries. TCRdb redid the calling of the 5' RACE reads with MiXCR, one entry per CDR3 protein. Among about 330,000 distinct CDR3 sequences listed, 8% were seen once. V was pared by 1 base and J by 3 bases, with 12 bases between. Germline CDR1 is LGHDT and CDR2 is YNNKEL (reference sequence). The CDR3 is 15 residues long. With regard to this clonotype: Its antigen is currently unknown.

The origin of this receptor is a male donor with ankylosing spondylitis. Sequenced input: blood, either unsorted or a sorted T cell fraction (not recorded which). This chain connects TRBV3-1 to TRBJ1-2; D might be TRBD1 (5 bases). The CDR3 sequence: CASSQVWGYDYGYTF. Here the CDR3 DNA reads TGTGCCAGCAGCCAAGTTTGGGGGTATGACTATGGCTACACCTTC.